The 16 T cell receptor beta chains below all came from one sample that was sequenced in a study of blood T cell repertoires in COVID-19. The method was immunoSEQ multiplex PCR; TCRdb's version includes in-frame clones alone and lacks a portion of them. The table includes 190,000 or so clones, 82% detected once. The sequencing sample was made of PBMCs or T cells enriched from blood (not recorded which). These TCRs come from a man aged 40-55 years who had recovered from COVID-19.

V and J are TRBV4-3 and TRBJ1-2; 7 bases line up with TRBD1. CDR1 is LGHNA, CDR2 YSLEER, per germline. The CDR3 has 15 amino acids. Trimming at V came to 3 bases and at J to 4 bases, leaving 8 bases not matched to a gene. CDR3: CASSQSDRVGYGYTF. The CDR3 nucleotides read TGCGCCAGCAGCCAGAGCGACAGGGTGGGCTATGGCTACACCTTC.

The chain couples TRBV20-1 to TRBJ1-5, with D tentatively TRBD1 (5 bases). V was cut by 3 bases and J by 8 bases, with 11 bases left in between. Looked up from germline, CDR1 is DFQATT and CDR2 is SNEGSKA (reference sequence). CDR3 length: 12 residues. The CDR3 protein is CSASRQGEPQHF. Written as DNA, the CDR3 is TGCAGTGCTAGTCGGCAAGGGGAGCCCCAGCATTTT.

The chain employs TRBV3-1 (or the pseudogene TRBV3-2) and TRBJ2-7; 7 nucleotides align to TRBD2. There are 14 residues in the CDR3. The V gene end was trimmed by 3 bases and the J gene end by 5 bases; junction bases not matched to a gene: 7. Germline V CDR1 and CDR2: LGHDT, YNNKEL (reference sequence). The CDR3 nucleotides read TGTGCCAGCAGCCAGCTTGCGGGAGTGGACGAGCAGTACTTC. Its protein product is CASSQLAGVDEQYF.

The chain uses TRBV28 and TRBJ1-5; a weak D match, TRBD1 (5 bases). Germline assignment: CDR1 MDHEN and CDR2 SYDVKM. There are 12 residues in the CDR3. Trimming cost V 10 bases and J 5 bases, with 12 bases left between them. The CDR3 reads CATGGRDQPQHF. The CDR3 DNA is TGTGCCACCGGGGGTAGGGATCAGCCCCAGCATTTT.

CDR3 sequence reads: CASSLRTSGNTGELFF. In DNA, the CDR3 is TGCGCCAGCAGCCTACGGACTAGCGGGAACACCGGGGAGCTGTTTTTT. The chain carries TRBV4-3 and TRBJ2-2; TRBD2 agrees at 10 bases. The V gene end was trimmed by 4 bases and the J gene end by 1 base; junction bases not matched to a gene: 3. CDR3 length: 16 amino acids. Germline V gene data show CDR1 as LGHNA and CDR2 as YSLEER.

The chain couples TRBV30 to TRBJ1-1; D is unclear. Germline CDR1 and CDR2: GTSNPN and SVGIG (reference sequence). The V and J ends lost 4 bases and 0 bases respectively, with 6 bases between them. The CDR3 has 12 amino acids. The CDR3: CAWTGMNTEAFF. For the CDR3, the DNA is TGTGCCTGGACAGGAATGAACACTGAAGCTTTCTTT.

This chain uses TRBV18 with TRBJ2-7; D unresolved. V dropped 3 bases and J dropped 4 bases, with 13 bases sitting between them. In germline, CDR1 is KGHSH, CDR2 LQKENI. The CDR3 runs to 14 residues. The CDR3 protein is CASSPSPTSYEQYV. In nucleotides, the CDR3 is TGTGCCAGCTCACCGAGCCCCACTTCTTACGAGCAGTACGTC.

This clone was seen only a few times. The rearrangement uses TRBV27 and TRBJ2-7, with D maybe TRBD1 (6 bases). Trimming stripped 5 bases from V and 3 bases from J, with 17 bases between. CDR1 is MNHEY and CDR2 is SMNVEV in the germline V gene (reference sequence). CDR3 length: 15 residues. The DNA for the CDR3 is TGTGCCAGCAGTGGCCCCCGGGACATCAACTACGAGCAGTACTTC. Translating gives CASSGPRDINYEQYF.

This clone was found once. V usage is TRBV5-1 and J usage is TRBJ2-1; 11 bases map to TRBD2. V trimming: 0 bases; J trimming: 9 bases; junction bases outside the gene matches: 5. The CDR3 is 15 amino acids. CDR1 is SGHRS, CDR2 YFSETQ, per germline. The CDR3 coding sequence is TGCGCCAGCAGCTTGGCTAGCGGGAGGATCAGTGAGCAGTTCTTC. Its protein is CASSLASGRISEQFF.

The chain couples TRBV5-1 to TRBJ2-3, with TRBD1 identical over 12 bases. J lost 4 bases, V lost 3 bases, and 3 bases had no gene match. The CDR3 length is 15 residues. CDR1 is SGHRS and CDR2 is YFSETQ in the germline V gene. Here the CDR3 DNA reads TGCGCCAGCAGCTCCGGGACAGGGGGCTCAGATACGCAGTATTTT. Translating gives CASSSGTGGSDTQYF.

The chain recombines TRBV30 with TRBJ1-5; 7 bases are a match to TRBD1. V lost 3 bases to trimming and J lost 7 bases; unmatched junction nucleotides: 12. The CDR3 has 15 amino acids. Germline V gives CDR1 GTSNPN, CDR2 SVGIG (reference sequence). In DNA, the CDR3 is TGTGCCTGGAGCGCCGGACAGGCGGCGGAGCAGCCCCAGCATTTT. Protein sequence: CAWSAGQAAEQPQHF.

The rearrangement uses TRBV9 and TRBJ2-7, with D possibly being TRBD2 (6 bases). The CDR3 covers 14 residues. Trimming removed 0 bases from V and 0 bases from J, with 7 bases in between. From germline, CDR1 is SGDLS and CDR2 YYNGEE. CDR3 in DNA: TGTGCCAGCAGCGTAGGGAGGGTCTCCTACGAGCAGTACTTC. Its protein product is CASSVGRVSYEQYF. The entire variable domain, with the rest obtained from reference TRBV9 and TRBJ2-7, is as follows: DSGVTQTPKHLITATGQRVTLRCSPRSGDLSVYWYQQSLDQGLQFLIQYYNGEERAKGNILERFSAQQFPDLHSELNLSSLELGDSALYFCASSVGRVSYEQYFGPGTRLTVT.

The CDR3 DNA is TGTGCCAGCAGCTTCCGTGAGCGGGAGGGATGGGATGAGCAGTTCTTC. It codes for CASSFREREGWDEQFF. The chain couples TRBV7-8 to TRBJ2-1; 10 nucleotides line up with TRBD2. This CDR3 is 16 amino acids long. Germline V lookup: CDR1 SGHVS, CDR2 FQNEAQ. J lost 8 bases, V lost 3 bases, and 10 bases had no gene match.

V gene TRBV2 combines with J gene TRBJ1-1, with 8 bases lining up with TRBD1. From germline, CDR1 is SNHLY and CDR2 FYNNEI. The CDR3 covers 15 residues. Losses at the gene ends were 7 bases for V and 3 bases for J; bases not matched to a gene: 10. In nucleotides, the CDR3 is TGTGCCAGCACGGTCTCTACGGGACAGGACACTGAAGCTTTCTTT. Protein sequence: CASTVSTGQDTEAFF.

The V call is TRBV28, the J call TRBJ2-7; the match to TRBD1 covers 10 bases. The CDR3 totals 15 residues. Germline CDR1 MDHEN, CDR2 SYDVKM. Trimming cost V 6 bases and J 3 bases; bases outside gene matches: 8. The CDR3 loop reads CASSTHDRGLYEQYF. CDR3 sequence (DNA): TGTGCCAGCAGCACCCATGACAGGGGGCTCTACGAGCAGTACTTC.

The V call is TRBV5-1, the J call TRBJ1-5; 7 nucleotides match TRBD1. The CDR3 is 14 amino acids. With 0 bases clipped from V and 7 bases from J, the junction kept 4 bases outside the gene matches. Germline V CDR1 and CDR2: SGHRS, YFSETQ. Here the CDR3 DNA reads TGCGCCAGCAGCTTGGGACAGGGAGGCCAGCCCCAGCATTTT. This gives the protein CASSLGQGGQPQHF.